This T cell receptor beta chain is drawn from a study of cytomegalovirus exposure and HLA in healthy donors. General study findings and limits: Some V segments could not be told apart, so they were left out, TRBV6-2 and TRBV6-3 among them.

Germline lookup yields CDR1 MNHEY and CDR2 SMNVEV (reference sequence). V was trimmed by 7 bases and J by 4 bases, leaving 16 bases between them. The CDR3 is 14 amino acids. With regard to this clone: Its antigen remains unidentified.

Vbeta (60) and Jbeta (13) primers were used in the PCR. Sequencing used immunoSEQ multiplex PCR; TCRdb keeps in-frame clones, though not all of them. The sample holds about 120,000 clones, 80% seen once. Sequenced material: PBMCs. The receptor's source is a female donor in good health and CMV-seropositive. The V gene is TRBV27, the J gene TRBJ1-1; a possible D gene is TRBD1 (6 bases). The CDR3 protein is CASTPGGDTTEAFF. Here the CDR3 DNA reads TGTGCCAGCACCCCTGGGGGGGACACCACTGAAGCTTTCTTT.